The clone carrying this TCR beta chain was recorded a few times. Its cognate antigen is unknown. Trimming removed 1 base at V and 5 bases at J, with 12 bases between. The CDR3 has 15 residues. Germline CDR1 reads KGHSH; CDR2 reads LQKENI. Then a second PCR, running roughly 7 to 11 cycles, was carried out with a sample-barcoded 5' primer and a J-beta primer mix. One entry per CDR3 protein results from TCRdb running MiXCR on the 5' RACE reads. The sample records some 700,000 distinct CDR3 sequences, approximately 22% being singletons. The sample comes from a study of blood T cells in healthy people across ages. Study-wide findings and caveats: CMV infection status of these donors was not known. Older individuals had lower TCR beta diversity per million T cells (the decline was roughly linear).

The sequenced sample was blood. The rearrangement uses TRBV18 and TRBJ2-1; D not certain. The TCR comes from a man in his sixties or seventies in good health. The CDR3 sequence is CASSPLAAENNEQFF. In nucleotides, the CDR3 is TGTGCCAGCTCACCACTGGCGGCGGAGAACAATGAGCAGTTCTTC.